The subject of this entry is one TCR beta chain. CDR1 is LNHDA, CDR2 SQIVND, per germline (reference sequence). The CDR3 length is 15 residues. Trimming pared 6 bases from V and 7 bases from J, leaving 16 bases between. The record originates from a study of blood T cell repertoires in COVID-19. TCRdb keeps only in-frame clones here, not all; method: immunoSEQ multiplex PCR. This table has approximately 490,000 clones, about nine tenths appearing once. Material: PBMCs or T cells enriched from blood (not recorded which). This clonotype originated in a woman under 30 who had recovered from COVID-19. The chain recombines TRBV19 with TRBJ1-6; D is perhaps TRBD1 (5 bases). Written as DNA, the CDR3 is TGTGCCAGTAGGGAGGGGCGTTGGGAGAATTCACCCCTCCACTTT. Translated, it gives CASREGRWENSPLHF.